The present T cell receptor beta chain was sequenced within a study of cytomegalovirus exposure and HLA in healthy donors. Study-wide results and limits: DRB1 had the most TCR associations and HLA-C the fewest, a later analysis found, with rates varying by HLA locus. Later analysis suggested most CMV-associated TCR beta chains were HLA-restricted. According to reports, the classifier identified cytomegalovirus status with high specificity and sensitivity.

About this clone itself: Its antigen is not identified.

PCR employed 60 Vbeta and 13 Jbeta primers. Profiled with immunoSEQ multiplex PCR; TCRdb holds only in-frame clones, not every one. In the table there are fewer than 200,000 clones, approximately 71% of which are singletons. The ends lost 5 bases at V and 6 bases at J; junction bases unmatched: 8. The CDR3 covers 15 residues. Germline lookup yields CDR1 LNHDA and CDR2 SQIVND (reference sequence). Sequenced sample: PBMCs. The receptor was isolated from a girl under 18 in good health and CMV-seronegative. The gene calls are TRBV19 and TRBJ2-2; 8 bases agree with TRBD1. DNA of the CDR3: TGTGCCAGTAGTCCGGACAGGGATCGGTCCGGGGAGCTGTTTTTT. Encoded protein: CASSPDRDRSGELFF.